A single sample gave rise to the 27 T cell receptor beta chains below, sequenced in a study of cytomegalovirus exposure and HLA in healthy donors. Primers for the PCR totalled 60 Vbeta and 13 Jbeta. Only in-frame clones appear in the TCRdb table, and some are missing; sequencing was by immunoSEQ multiplex PCR. Recorded for this sample: under 65,000 clones. The sequenced sample consisted of PBMCs. These receptors originate from a woman aged 18-29 years in good health and CMV-seronegative.

The chain combines TRBV7-8 with TRBJ2-7; D gene ambiguous. CDR1 is SGHVS, CDR2 FQNEAQ, per germline. Between the trimmed V and J ends, which lost 1 base and 2 bases, there was a span of 12 bases. The CDR3 spans 15 residues. CDR3 nucleotide sequence: TGTGCCAGCAGCTTAGACCGACATCTCCCCTACGAGCAGTACTTC. Protein product: CASSLDRHLPYEQYF. Using reference TRBV7-8 and TRBJ2-7 for the parts outside the CDR3, the full variable domain is GAGVSQSPRYKVAKRGQDVALRCDPISGHVSLFWYQQALGQGPEFLTYFQNEAQLDKSGLPSDRFFAERPEGSVSTLKIQRTQQEDSAVYLCASSLDRHLPYEQYFGPGTRLTVT.

In DNA form, the CDR3 reads TGCAGCGTTTCGACTGGTGGGGGGGTCTATGGCTACACCTTC. Encoded protein: CSVSTGGGVYGYTF. This chain uses TRBV29-1 with TRBJ1-2; weak D call: TRBD1 (5 bases). The V end lost 5 bases, the J end lost 4 bases, and 17 bases lay between the germline ends. This CDR3 has 14 residues. CDR1 SQVTM and CDR2 ANQGSEA come from the germline V gene.

The rearrangement links TRBV5-1 to TRBJ2-2; weak D call: TRBD2 (5 bases). The CDR3 consists of 16 residues. The germline V gene encodes CDR1 SGHRS and CDR2 YFSETQ. V lost 4 bases to trimming and J lost 2 bases, with 15 bases between them. The DNA for the CDR3 is TGCGCCAGCAGCCCGACTGCCGGACTTAACACCGGGGAGCTGTTTTTT. Amino acids: CASSPTAGLNTGELFF.

The rearrangement links TRBV19 to TRBJ1-2; no definite D call. Trimming took 4 bases from V and 1 from J, leaving 10 bases between them. The CDR3 loop spans 14 amino acids. CDR1 and CDR2 (germline): LNHDA, SQIVND (reference sequence). The CDR3 bases are TGTGCCAGTAGTAACCTTCAGAATAACTATGGCTACACCTTC. It encodes CASSNLQNNYGYTF.

V gene TRBV6-1 combines with J gene TRBJ2-7; TRBD1 might be the D (6 bases). The CDR3 runs 14 residues. The germline V gene encodes CDR1 MNHNS and CDR2 SASEGT. V lost 3 bases and J 4 bases, leaving 13 bases between the germline ends. This CDR3 reads CASSEMTGPYEQYF. The CDR3 bases are TGTGCCAGCAGTGAGATGACAGGACCTTACGAGCAGTACTTC.

J is TRBJ1-4 and V is TRBV11-2; D is unresolved. The CDR3 consists of 19 residues. The V gene lost 2 bases and the J gene lost 3 bases, with 22 bases spanning the gap. The V gene's germline CDR1 is SGHAT and CDR2 FQNNGV. Here the CDR3 reads CASSLNHTPPRAANEKLFF. As DNA, the CDR3 is TGTGCCAGCAGCTTAAACCACACTCCACCGAGGGCGGCTAATGAAAAACTGTTTTTT. Combining the CDR3 with reference TRBV11-2 and TRBJ1-4 gives the whole variable domain EAGVAQSPRYKIIEKRQSVAFWCNPISGHATLYWYQQILGQGPKLLIQFQNNGVVDDSQLPKDRFSAERLKGVDSTLKIQPAKLEDSAVYLCASSLNHTPPRAANEKLFFGSGTQLSVL.

The chain joins TRBV28 to TRBJ1-5; perhaps TRBD1 as D (6 bases). Germline lookup yields CDR1 MDHEN and CDR2 SYDVKM. The germline V and J ends were trimmed by 5 bases and 1 base, with 15 bases remaining between them. This CDR3 contains 16 residues. As DNA, the CDR3 is TGTGCCAGCAGTCCTACAGGGTTGAGGAGCAATCAGCCCCAGCATTTT. It encodes CASSPTGLRSNQPQHF.

The genes are TRBV4-2 and TRBJ1-1; possible D gene TRBD1, 5 bases. This CDR3 has 13 amino acids. V gave up 9 bases and J gave up 2 bases, with 13 bases separating them. Germline CDR1 reads LGHNA; CDR2 reads YNFKEQ. CDR3 sequence: CASSGGVNTEAFF. DNA of the CDR3: TGTGCCAGTTCGGGAGGGGTCAACACTGAAGCTTTCTTT.

A note on this clone: The sample carries other DNA sequences with the same CDR3. The chain employs TRBV9 and TRBJ2-2; tentative D call: TRBD1 (5 bases). This CDR3 has 14 residues. CDR1 SGDLS and CDR2 YYNGEE come from the germline V gene. V shed 2 bases and J shed 1 base, with 6 bases lying between them. CDR3 bases: TGTGCCAGCAGCGTCCAGGGGAACACCGGGGAGCTGTTTTTT. Encoded protein: CASSVQGNTGELFF.

CDR3 residues: CASSQSLLASGANVLTF. The CDR3 coding sequence is TGCGCCAGCAGCCAATCCCTACTAGCTTCTGGGGCCAACGTCCTGACTTTC. The rearrangement links TRBV4-1 to TRBJ2-6, with D possibly TRBD2 on 6 matching bases. The CDR3 spans 17 residues. The V end lost 2 bases, the J end lost 1 base, and 12 bases lay between the germline ends. CDR1 MGHRA and CDR2 YSYEKL come from the germline V gene.

This sequence joins TRBV25-1 and TRBJ1-3; 9 nucleotides match TRBD1. Germline values: CDR1 MGHDK, CDR2 SYGVNS. The CDR3 covers 16 residues. V gave up 6 bases and J gave up 3 bases; unmatched junction bases: 9. This CDR3 reads CASSRFGTGIGNTIYF. In DNA form, the CDR3 reads TGTGCCAGCAGCCGGTTCGGGACAGGGATTGGAAACACCATATATTTT.

V is TRBV19 and J is TRBJ1-1; D unclear. V lost 1 base to trimming and J lost 11 bases, with 11 bases between them. In germline, CDR1 is LNHDA, CDR2 SQIVND (reference sequence). The CDR3 loop spans 12 amino acids. In DNA form, the CDR3 reads TGTGCCAGTAGTATAGGGCAGGTTCAGGCTTTCTTT. Protein sequence: CASSIGQVQAFF.

The genes are TRBV6-5 and TRBJ2-7; 8 bases line up with TRBD2. Germline lookup yields CDR1 MNHEY and CDR2 SVGAGI. The CDR3 loop spans 15 amino acids. V lost 8 bases, J lost 0 bases, and 9 bases stayed unmatched. CDR3 loop: CASWGAGAGSYEQYF. DNA for the CDR3: TGTGCCAGCTGGGGAGCGGGAGCAGGCTCCTACGAGCAGTACTTC.

This chain uses TRBV5-1 with TRBJ1-2; D is undetermined. The V end was cut by 3 bases, the J end by 3 bases, with 15 bases between. Germline V gives CDR1 SGHRS, CDR2 YFSETQ. This CDR3 region has 15 residues. CDR3 sequence: CASSWSGVGDYGYTF. CDR3 sequence (DNA): TGCGCCAGCAGCTGGAGCGGGGTTGGCGACTATGGCTACACCTTC. The full variable domain, with the rest looked up from reference TRBV5-1 and TRBJ1-2, is KAGVTQTPRYLIKTRGQQVTLSCSPISGHRSVSWYQQTPGQGLQFLFEYFSETQRNKGNFPGRFSGRQFSNSRSEMNVSTLELGDSALYLCASSWSGVGDYGYTFGSGTRLTVV.

The chain is built from TRBV7-9 and TRBJ2-7, with a weak D call TRBD2 (6 bases). Germline CDR1 is SEHNR and CDR2 is FQNEAQ (reference sequence). Trimming removed 5 bases from V and 4 bases from J, with 18 bases in between. This CDR3 comprises 15 residues. The chain's CDR3 is CASSLGRGFRYEQYF. CDR3 DNA sequence: TGTGCCAGCAGCCTAGGGCGGGGATTCCGTTACGAGCAGTACTTC.

The rearrangement joins TRBV5-6 to TRBJ1-2, with D hard to call. Per germline, CDR1 SGHDT and CDR2 YYEEEE. V was pared by 3 bases and J by 0 bases, with 12 bases between. The CDR3 extends over 15 amino acids. The CDR3 nucleotides read TGTGCCAGCAGCTCAGGAGGAGGGTCTAACTATGGCTACACCTTC. It is translated as CASSSGGGSNYGYTF.

The CDR3 sequence is CASSVAGTSYEQYF. CDR3 sequence (DNA): TGTGCCAGCAGCGTAGCGGGGACATCCTACGAGCAGTACTTC. The chain combines TRBV9 with TRBJ2-7; weak D call: TRBD1 (6 bases). From germline, CDR1 is SGDLS and CDR2 YYNGEE. V dropped 0 bases and J dropped 1 base, with 8 bases sitting between them. CDR3 length equals 14 residues.

The chain is built from TRBV5-4 and TRBJ2-7, with 7 bases aligning to TRBD1. CDR1 and CDR2 (germline): SGHNT, YYREEE (reference sequence). V was clipped by 4 bases and J by 2 bases; unmatched bases: 3. The CDR3 spans 13 residues. In DNA, the CDR3 is TGTGCCAGCAGCCTTCAGGGGGCCTACGAGCAGTACTTC. This sequence encodes CASSLQGAYEQYF.

The chain has TRBV27 and TRBJ1-3, with D possibly matching TRBD1 (5 bases). V was cut by 7 bases and J by 0 bases, with 25 bases left in between. CDR3 size: 19 residues. Germline V gene data show CDR1 as MNHEY and CDR2 as SMNVEV (reference sequence). The CDR3 loop reads CASTTHIYRQTNSGNTIYF. As DNA, the CDR3 is TGTGCCAGCACAACACACATTTATAGACAGACCAACTCTGGAAACACCATATATTTT.

The rearrangement links TRBV30 to TRBJ1-1; 7 bases agree with TRBD1. The germline CDR1 and CDR2 sequences are GTSNPN and SVGIG (reference sequence). The CDR3 totals 17 residues. J lost 1 base, V lost 2 bases, and 13 bases had no gene match. The CDR3 region has the DNA TGTGCCTGGAGTCCGATTAAAACGACAGGGCGGAACACTGAAGCTTTCTTT. This gives the protein CAWSPIKTTGRNTEAFF. Full variable domain (remainder filled in from reference TRBV30 and TRBJ1-1): SQTIHQWPATLVQPVGSPLSLECTVEGTSNPNLYWYRQAAGRGLQLLFYSVGIGQISSEVPQNLSASRPQDRQFILSSKKLLLSDSGFYLCAWSPIKTTGRNTEAFFGQGTRLTVV.

V usage is TRBV5-1 and J usage is TRBJ1-1, with D uncertain. Trimming took off 0 bases at V and 5 bases at J, with 14 bases between the two ends. CDR1 and CDR2 from the germline V gene are SGHRS and YFSETQ. CDR3 length equals 15 residues. DNA for the CDR3: TGCGCCAGCAGCTTGGTCGGACGCACGGGGACTGAAGCTTTCTTT. It yields the protein CASSLVGRTGTEAFF.

The rearrangement joins TRBV25-1 to TRBJ2-5; tentative D call: TRBD1 (6 bases). The CDR3 is made up of 16 amino acids. V was cut by 4 bases and J by 5 bases, with 20 bases left in between. Germline CDR1 MGHDK, CDR2 SYGVNS. The CDR3 nucleotides are TGTGCCAGCAGTGGGGAACTCGGACAGCCCCCCGAGACCCAGTACTTC. It specifies CASSGELGQPPETQYF.

The V call is TRBV9, the J call TRBJ2-7; 8 positions match TRBD2. Germline V gene data show CDR1 as SGDLS and CDR2 as YYNGEE. V was clipped by 3 bases and J by 3 bases; unmatched bases: 5. This CDR3 contains 14 residues. CDR3 coding DNA: TGTGCCAGCAGCGGCACCGGGACTAGCTACGAGCAGTACTTC. Protein: CASSGTGTSYEQYF.

The genes are TRBV5-4 and TRBJ1-1; TRBD1 agrees at 7 bases. The junction had 7 bases not matched to a gene; V was cut back by 4 bases and J by 1 base. Germline CDR1 SGHNT, CDR2 YYREEE (reference sequence). The length of the CDR3 is 15 residues. CDR3 sequence: CASSPQTGWNTEAFF. The CDR3 coding sequence is TGTGCCAGCAGCCCCCAGACAGGGTGGAACACTGAAGCTTTCTTT.

The V gene is TRBV19, the J gene TRBJ2-7; D is uncertain. Deletions cut 3 bases from V and 3 bases from J, with 6 bases between. Germline CDR1 LNHDA, CDR2 SQIVND (reference sequence). This CDR3 comprises 12 residues. The CDR3 loop reads CASSISGYEQYF. Written as DNA, the CDR3 is TGTGCCAGTAGTATCTCGGGCTACGAGCAGTACTTC.

V usage is TRBV30 and J usage is TRBJ2-7, with D perhaps TRBD1 (5 bases). There are 15 residues in the CDR3. Looked up from germline, CDR1 is GTSNPN and CDR2 is SVGIG (reference sequence). Trimming took 0 bases from V and 5 from J, leaving 17 bases between them. In nucleotides, the CDR3 is TGTGCCTGGAGTGTACCAGGGTATCTAGTCCACGAGCAGTACTTC. Translating gives CAWSVPGYLVHEQYF.

V is TRBV6-5 and J is TRBJ1-5; D unresolved. CDR3 size: 15 residues. Trimming removed 8 bases from V and 5 bases from J, with 19 bases in between. CDR1 and CDR2 from the germline V gene are MNHEY and SVGAGI. In DNA, the CDR3 is TGTGCCAGCCACCCCGAGGGTTCGGGAGATCAGCCCCAGCATTTT. Translation gives CASHPEGSGDQPQHF.